This is a list of T cell receptor beta chains from one sample in a study of cytomegalovirus exposure and HLA in healthy donors. The method was immunoSEQ multiplex PCR; TCRdb's version includes in-frame clones alone and lacks a portion of them. Here the sample spans about 200,000 clones, roughly 80% being singletons. The sample taken for sequencing was PBMCs. All receptors derive from a male donor in good health and CMV-seropositive. CDR3s include the opening cysteine and the closing phenylalanine or tryptophan. The D gene is left open where the match is weak. Size is omitted from some rows. Given values are once, few, many or a class for expanded clones.

v_gene	j_gene	abundance	d_gene	CDR3aa	CDR3nt
TRBV18	TRBJ1-3	once	TRBD1	CASSDSGQGLQRSGNTIYF	TGTGCCAGCTCAGACTCGGGACAGGGGCTCCAACGATCTGGAAACACCATATATTTT
TRBV18	TRBJ2-1	few	TRBD2	CASSPTSGVGNEQFF	TGTGCCAGCTCACCGACTAGCGGGGTCGGGAATGAGCAGTTCTTC
TRBV5-6	TRBJ1-5	NA	TRBD1	CASSSLRQGGNQPQHF	TGTGCCAGCAGCTCTCTACGACAGGGGGGCAATCAGCCCCAGCATTTT
TRBV14	TRBJ1-3	NA	TRBD1	CASSHTGGKNTIYF	TGTGCCAGCAGCCATACAGGGGGCAAAAACACCATATATTTT
TRBV4-1	TRBJ2-5	NA	TRBD2	CASRPGTSGGRETQYF	TGCGCCAGCAGACCGGGGACTAGCGGGGGGAGGGAGACCCAGTACTTC
TRBV9	TRBJ2-1	NA	TRBD2	CASAVYGTSYNEQFF	TGTGCCAGCGCCGTTTACGGGACTAGCTACAATGAGCAGTTCTTC
TRBV7-9	TRBJ1-1	NA	NA	CSSSFGQLAFF	TGTTCCAGCAGCTTCGGACAGTTAGCTTTCTTT
TRBV4-2	TRBJ1-5	NA	NA	CASSQDVGAGSNQPQHF	TGTGCCAGCAGCCAAGACGTGGGGGCCGGTAGCAATCAGCCCCAGCATTTT
TRBV9	TRBJ2-5	NA	TRBD2	CASSVEVGTSGSVETQYF	TGTGCCAGCAGCGTAGAGGTTGGGACTAGCGGGAGTGTAGAGACCCAGTACTTC
TRBV7-6	TRBJ2-7	NA	NA	CASSLEHYEQYF	TGTGCCAGCAGCTTAGAACACTACGAGCAGTACTTC
TRBV6-1	TRBJ2-1	NA	TRBD2	CASSEGTSGGAYEQFF	TGTGCCAGCAGTGAGGGGACTAGCGGGGGGGCCTATGAGCAGTTCTTC
TRBV6-5	TRBJ2-5	NA	NA	CATRTAQETQYF	TGTGCCACCAGGACAGCCCAAGAGACCCAGTACTTC
TRBV28	TRBJ2-3	NA	TRBD1	CASSVTGGGTDTQYF	TGTGCCAGCAGTGTTACAGGGGGCGGCACAGATACGCAGTATTTT
TRBV9	TRBJ2-7	NA	TRBD1	CASSVAGGQGDEQYF	TGTGCCAGCAGCGTAGCTGGGGGACAGGGAGACGAGCAGTACTTC
TRBV7-2	TRBJ1-4	NA	NA	CASSPSGRGEEKLFF	TGTGCCAGCAGCCCCTCCGGGAGGGGAGAAGAAAAACTGTTTTTT
TRBV5-4	TRBJ2-3	few	NA	CASSLGSGTQYF	TGTGCCAGCAGCTTGGGGTCGGGTACGCAGTATTTT
TRBV5-1	TRBJ2-7	NA	TRBD2	CASSTGGPPWEQYF	TGCGCCAGCAGCACGGGGGGTCCCCCTTGGGAGCAGTACTTC
TRBV19	TRBJ2-7	NA	TRBD1	CASSPPRTGGYEQYF	TGTGCCAGTAGTCCACCCCGGACAGGGGGCTACGAGCAGTACTTC
TRBV7-9	TRBJ1-1	once	TRBD1	CASSFNRGRDTEAFF	TGTGCCAGCAGCTTCAACAGGGGAAGGGACACTGAAGCTTTCTTT
TRBV5-1	TRBJ2-7	NA	TRBD1	CASSSDPKGQPVYEQYF	TGCGCCAGCAGCTCGGACCCAAAGGGACAGCCTGTCTACGAGCAGTACTTC
TRBV9	TRBJ2-2	NA	NA	CASSPGVLPLSGELFF	TGTGCCAGCAGCCCCGGGGTCCTTCCCTTAAGCGGGGAGCTGTTTTTT
TRBV18	TRBJ1-2	NA	NA	CASSPGGGGYTF	TGTGCCAGCTCACCAGGGGGAGGTGGCTACACCTTC
TRBV5-6	TRBJ1-1	NA	TRBD1	CASSQQGANTEAFF	TGTGCCAGCAGCCAACAGGGGGCAAATACTGAAGCTTTCTTT
TRBV7-2	TRBJ2-1	NA	NA	CASSLGGHTRGNEQFF	TGTGCCAGCAGCTTAGGCGGGCATACCCGGGGGAATGAGCAGTTCTTC
TRBV6-1	TRBJ1-2	NA	NA	CASRSLNRDFYGYTF	TGTGCCAGCAGGAGTTTGAACAGGGATTTCTATGGCTACACCTTC
TRBV11-2	TRBJ1-2	NA	NA	CASSLGGGVEGYTF	TGTGCCAGCAGCTTAGGAGGGGGAGTGGAGGGCTACACCTTC
TRBV29-1	TRBJ2-5	NA	NA	CSVEVTNEQGKYF	TGCAGCGTTGAAGTTACAAACGAGCAGGGGAAGTACTTC
TRBV5-5	TRBJ1-1	NA	NA	CASAPLPMNTEAFF	TGTGCCAGCGCGCCTCTCCCTATGAACACTGAAGCTTTCTTT
TRBV18	TRBJ1-5	NA	TRBD1	CASSPGTGNQPQHF	TGTGCCAGCTCACCAGGGACAGGAAATCAGCCCCAGCATTTT
TRBV11-2	TRBJ1-1	NA	NA	CASSSPTARLAEAFF	TGTGCCAGCAGCTCCCCGACAGCGAGGTTGGCTGAAGCTTTCTTT
TRBV11-1	TRBJ1-2	NA	TRBD1	CASSRPGTGGGANGHTF	TGTGCCAGCAGCCGACCCGGGACAGGGGGAGGCGCAAATGGCCACACCTTC
TRBV6-4	TRBJ2-4	few	NA	CASSDSIGGTAQYF	TGTGCCAGCAGTGACTCGATCGGAGGGACGGCTCAGTACTTC